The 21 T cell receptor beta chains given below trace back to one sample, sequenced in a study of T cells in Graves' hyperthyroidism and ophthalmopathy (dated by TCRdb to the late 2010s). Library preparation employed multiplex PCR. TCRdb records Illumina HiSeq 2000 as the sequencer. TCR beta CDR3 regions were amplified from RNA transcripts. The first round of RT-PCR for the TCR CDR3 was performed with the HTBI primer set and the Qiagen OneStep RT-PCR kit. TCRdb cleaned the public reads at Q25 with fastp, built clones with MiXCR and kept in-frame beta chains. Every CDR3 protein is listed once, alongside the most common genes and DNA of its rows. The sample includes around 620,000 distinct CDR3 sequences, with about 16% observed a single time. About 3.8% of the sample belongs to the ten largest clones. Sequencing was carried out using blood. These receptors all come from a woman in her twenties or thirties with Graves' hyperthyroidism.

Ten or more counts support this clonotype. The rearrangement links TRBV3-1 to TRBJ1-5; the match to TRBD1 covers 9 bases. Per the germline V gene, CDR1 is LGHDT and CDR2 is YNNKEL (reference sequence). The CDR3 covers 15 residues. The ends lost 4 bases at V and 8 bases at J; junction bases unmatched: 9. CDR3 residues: CASSPGTGNEEPQHF. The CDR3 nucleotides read TGTGCCAGCAGCCCAGGGACAGGGAATGAGGAGCCCCAGCATTTT. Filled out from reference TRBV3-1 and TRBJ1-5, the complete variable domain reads DTAVSQTPKYLVTQMGNDKSIKCEQNLGHDTMYWYKQDSKKFLKIMFSYNNKELIINETVPNRFSPKSPDKAHLNLHINSLELGDSAVYFCASSPGTGNEEPQHFGDGTRLSIL.

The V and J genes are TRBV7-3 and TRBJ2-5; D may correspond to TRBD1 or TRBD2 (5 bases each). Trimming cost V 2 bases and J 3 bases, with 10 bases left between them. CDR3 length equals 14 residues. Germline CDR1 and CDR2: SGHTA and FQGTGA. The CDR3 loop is CASSLWGRKETQYF. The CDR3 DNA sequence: TGTGCCAGCAGCTTATGGGGACGGAAAGAGACCCAGTACTTC.

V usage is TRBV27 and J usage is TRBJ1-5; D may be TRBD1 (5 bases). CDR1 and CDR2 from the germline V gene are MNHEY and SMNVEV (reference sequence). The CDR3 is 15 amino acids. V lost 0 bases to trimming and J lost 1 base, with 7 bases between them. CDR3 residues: CASSLSRTSNQPQHF. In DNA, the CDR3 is TGTGCCAGCAGTTTATCGCGGACAAGCAATCAGCCCCAGCATTTT.

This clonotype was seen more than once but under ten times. CDR3 nucleotides: TGTGCCAGCAGCCAAGAGGGAGGGAGGAACTACGAGCAGTACTTC. This gives the protein CASSQEGGRNYEQYF. The chain uses TRBV14 and TRBJ2-7; 7 positions match TRBD2. V trimming: 0 bases; J trimming: 3 bases; junction bases outside the gene matches: 5. This CDR3 comprises 15 residues. Germline V gives CDR1 SGHDN, CDR2 FVKESK.

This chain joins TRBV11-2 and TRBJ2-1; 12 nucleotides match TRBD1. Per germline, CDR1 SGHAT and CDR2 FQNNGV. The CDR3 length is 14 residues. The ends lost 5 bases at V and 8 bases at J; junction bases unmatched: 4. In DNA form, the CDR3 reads TGTGCCAGCAGCCCCGGGACAGGGGGCTATGAGCAGTTCTTC. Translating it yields CASSPGTGGYEQFF.

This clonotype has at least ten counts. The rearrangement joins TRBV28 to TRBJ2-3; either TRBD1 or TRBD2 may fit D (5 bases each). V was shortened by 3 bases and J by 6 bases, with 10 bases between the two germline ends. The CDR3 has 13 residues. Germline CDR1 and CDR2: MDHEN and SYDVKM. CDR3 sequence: CASSFQGRDTQYF. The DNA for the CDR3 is TGTGCCAGCAGTTTCCAGGGACGGGATACGCAGTATTTT.

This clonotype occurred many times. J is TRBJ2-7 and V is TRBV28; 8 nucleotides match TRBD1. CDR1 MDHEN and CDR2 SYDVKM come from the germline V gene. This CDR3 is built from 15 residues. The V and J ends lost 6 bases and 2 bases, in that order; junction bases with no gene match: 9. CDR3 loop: CASRKDRGVTYEQYF. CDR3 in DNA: TGTGCCAGCAGAAAAGACAGGGGAGTAACCTACGAGCAGTACTTC.

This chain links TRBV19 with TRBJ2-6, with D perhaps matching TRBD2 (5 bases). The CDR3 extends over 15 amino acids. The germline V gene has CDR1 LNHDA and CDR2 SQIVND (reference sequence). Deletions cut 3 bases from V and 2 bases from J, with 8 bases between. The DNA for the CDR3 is TGTGCCAGTAGTATTCGGGGAGCTGGGGCCAACGTCCTGACTTTC. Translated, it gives CASSIRGAGANVLTF.

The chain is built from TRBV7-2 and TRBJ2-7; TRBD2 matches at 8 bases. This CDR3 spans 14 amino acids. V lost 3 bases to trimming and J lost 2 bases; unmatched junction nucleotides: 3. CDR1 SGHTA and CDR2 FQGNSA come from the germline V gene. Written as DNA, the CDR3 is TGTGCCAGCAGCTTCGTACTAGCGGCCTACGAGCAGTACTTC. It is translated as CASSFVLAAYEQYF.

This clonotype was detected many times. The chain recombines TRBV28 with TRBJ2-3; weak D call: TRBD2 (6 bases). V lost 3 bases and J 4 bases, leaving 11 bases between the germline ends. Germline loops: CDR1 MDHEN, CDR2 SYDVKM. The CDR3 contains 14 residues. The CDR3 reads CASSLTRGADTQYF. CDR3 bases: TGTGCCAGCAGTTTGACTAGAGGGGCAGATACGCAGTATTTT.

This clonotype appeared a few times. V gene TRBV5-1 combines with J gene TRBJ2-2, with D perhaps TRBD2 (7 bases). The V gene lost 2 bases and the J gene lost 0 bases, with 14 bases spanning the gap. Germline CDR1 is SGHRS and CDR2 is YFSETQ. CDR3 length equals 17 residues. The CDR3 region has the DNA TGCGCCAGCAGCTTTTCGAGCGGGACAACGAACACCGGGGAGCTGTTTTTT. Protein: CASSFSSGTTNTGELFF.

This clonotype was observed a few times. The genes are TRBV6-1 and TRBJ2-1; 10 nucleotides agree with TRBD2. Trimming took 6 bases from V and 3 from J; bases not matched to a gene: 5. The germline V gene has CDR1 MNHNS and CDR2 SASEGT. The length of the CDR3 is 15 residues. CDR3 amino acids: CASRALAGVYNEQFF. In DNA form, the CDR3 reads TGTGCCAGCAGGGCGCTAGCGGGAGTCTACAATGAGCAGTTCTTC.

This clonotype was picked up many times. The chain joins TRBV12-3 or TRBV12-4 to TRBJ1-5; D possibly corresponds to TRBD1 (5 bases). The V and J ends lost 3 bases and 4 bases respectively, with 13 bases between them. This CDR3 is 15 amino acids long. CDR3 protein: CASSLMGQTNQPQHF. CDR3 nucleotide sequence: TGTGCCAGCAGTTTGATGGGGCAGACAAATCAGCCCCAGCATTTT.

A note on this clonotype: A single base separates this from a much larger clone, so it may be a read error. The CDR3 here is CAGRPSGTHRETQYF. DNA for the CDR3: TGTGCCGGCAGACCCTCAGGGACCCACCGAGAGACCCAGTACTTC. This chain joins TRBV5-6 and TRBJ2-5; D might be TRBD1 or TRBD2, each matching 5 bases. The CDR3 covers 15 residues. From germline, CDR1 is SGHDT and CDR2 YYEEEE.

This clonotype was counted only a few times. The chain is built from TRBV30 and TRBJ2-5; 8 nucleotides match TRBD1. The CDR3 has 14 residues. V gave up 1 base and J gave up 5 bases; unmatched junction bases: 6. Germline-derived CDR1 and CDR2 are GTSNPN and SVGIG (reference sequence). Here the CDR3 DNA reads TGTGCCTGGAGTGGGACAGGGATCGGGGAGACCCAGTACTTC. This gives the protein CAWSGTGIGETQYF.

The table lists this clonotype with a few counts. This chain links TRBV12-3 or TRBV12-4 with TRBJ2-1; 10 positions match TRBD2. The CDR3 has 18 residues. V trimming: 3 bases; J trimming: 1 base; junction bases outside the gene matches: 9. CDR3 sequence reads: CASSFSRTSGNSYNEQFF. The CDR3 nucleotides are TGTGCCAGCAGTTTTTCGCGGACTAGCGGAAATTCCTACAATGAGCAGTTCTTC.

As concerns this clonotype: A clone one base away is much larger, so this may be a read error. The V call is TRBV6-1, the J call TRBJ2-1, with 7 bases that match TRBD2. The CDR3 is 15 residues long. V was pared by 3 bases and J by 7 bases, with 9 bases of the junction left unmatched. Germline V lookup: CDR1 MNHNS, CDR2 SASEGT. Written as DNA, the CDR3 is TGTGCCAGCAGTGAGGGCGGGAGAGGGCGGAATGAGCAGTTCTTC. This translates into CASSEGGRGRNEQFF.

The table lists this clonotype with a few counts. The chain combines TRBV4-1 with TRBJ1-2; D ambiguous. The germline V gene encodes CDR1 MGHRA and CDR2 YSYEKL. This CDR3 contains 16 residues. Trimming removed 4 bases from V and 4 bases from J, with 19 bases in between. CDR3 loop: CASSRLGIQNSYGYTF. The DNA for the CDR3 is TGCGCCAGCAGCCGACTAGGCATACAAAACTCCTATGGCTACACCTTC.

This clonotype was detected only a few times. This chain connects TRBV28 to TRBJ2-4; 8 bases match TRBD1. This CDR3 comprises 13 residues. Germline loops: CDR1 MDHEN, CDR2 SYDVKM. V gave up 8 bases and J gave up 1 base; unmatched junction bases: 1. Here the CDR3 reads CASRDRAKNIQYF. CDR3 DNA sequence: TGTGCCAGCCGGGACAGGGCCAAAAACATTCAGTACTTC.

The CDR3 DNA is TGCGCCAGCAGCCAAGAGCGGGACCTTAGCACAGATACGCAGTATTTT. Translating gives CASSQERDLSTDTQYF. V and J are TRBV4-3 and TRBJ2-3, with D perhaps TRBD2 (6 bases). Germline V gives CDR1 LGHNA, CDR2 YSLEER. V shed 0 bases and J shed 0 bases, with 10 bases lying between them. The CDR3 spans 16 residues.

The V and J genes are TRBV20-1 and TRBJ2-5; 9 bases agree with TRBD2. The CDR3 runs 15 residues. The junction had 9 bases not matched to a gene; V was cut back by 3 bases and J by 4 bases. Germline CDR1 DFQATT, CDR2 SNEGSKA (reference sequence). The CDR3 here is CSASEVAGVIETQYF. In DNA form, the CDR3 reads TGCAGTGCTAGTGAGGTAGCGGGAGTTATAGAGACCCAGTACTTC.